A selection of T cell receptor beta chains follows, all from one sample in a study of blood T cell repertoires in COVID-19. Method: immunoSEQ multiplex PCR; TCRdb's copy keeps in-frame clones and lacks some. The sample carries around 130,000 clones, approximately 86% recorded once. The specimen sequenced was PBMCs or T cells enriched from blood (not recorded which). The origin of the receptors is a woman between 45 and 65 years old who had recovered from COVID-19. Both conserved end residues are part of each CDR3. The D gene is left open where the match is weak. Expanded clones get a size class; other rows say once, few or many, or leave the size out.

v_gene: TRBV10-3; abundance: once; j_gene: TRBJ2-7; d_gene: -; len: 12; CDR3aa: CAISRDSLQQYF; CDR3nt: TGTGCCATCAGCCGAGACAGCTTACAGCAGTACTTC
v_gene: TRBV5-1; abundance: few; j_gene: TRBJ2-2; d_gene: TRBD2; len: 17; CDR3aa: CASSSSGTSASTGELFF; CDR3nt: TGCGCCAGCAGCAGCTCCGGGACTAGCGCCAGCACCGGGGAGCTGTTTTTT
v_gene: TRBV4-3; abundance: -; j_gene: TRBJ1-3; d_gene: TRBD1; len: 16; CDR3aa: CASSHLRTGVGNTIYF; CDR3nt: TGCGCCAGCAGCCACCTCAGGACAGGGGTAGGAAACACCATATATTTT
v_gene: TRBV4-1; abundance: few; j_gene: TRBJ1-5; d_gene: -; len: 15; CDR3aa: CASSLDTYEGQPQHF; CDR3nt: TGCGCCAGCAGCCTGGACACCTACGAAGGTCAGCCCCAGCATTTT
v_gene: TRBV3-1/TRBV3-2; abundance: once; j_gene: TRBJ1-5; d_gene: -; len: 15; CDR3aa: CASSQGQGDRLPQHF; CDR3nt: TGTGCCAGCAGCCAAGGGCAGGGCGATCGTTTGCCCCAGCATTTT
v_gene: TRBV27; abundance: -; j_gene: TRBJ1-1; d_gene: -; len: 14; CDR3aa: CASSLVAGNTEAFF; CDR3nt: TGTGCCAGCAGTTTAGTAGCGGGGAACACTGAAGCTTTCTTT
v_gene: TRBV11-2; abundance: -; j_gene: TRBJ2-7; d_gene: TRBD1; len: 19; CDR3aa: CASSPIRTGGAFSPYEQYF; CDR3nt: TGTGCCAGCAGCCCCATTAGGACAGGGGGCGCCTTCAGTCCTTACGAGCAGTACTTC
v_gene: TRBV5-4; abundance: -; j_gene: TRBJ2-7; d_gene: -; len: 15; CDR3aa: CASSPSPDNSYEQYF; CDR3nt: TGTGCCAGCAGCCCCTCCCCAGACAACTCCTACGAGCAGTACTTC
v_gene: TRBV5-6; abundance: -; j_gene: TRBJ1-3; d_gene: TRBD1; len: 18; CDR3aa: CASNRGLPGQISGNTIYF; CDR3nt: TGTGCCAGCAATAGGGGGCTACCGGGACAGATCTCTGGAAACACCATATATTTT
v_gene: TRBV18; abundance: -; j_gene: TRBJ1-5; d_gene: TRBD1; len: 15; CDR3aa: CASSNQTGGYQPQHF; CDR3nt: TGTGCCAGCTCAAACCAGACAGGGGGCTATCAGCCCCAGCATTTT
v_gene: TRBV9; abundance: -; j_gene: TRBJ1-5; d_gene: -; len: 15; CDR3aa: CASSVGGLSHQPQHF; CDR3nt: TGTGCCAGCAGCGTAGGGGGACTAAGTCATCAGCCCCAGCATTTT
v_gene: TRBV2; abundance: -; j_gene: TRBJ1-5; d_gene: -; len: 14; CDR3aa: CASSPRGSIRPQHF; CDR3nt: TGTGCCAGCAGTCCACGGGGGTCAATCAGACCCCAGCATTTT
v_gene: TRBV6-5; abundance: -; j_gene: TRBJ1-1; d_gene: -; len: 13; CDR3aa: CASSYSNQGEAFF; CDR3nt: TGTGCCAGCAGTTACTCGAACCAGGGAGAAGCTTTCTTT
v_gene: TRBV30; abundance: -; j_gene: TRBJ1-4; d_gene: TRBD1; len: 15; CDR3aa: CAWRAKGANSEKLFF; CDR3nt: TGTGCCTGGAGAGCGAAGGGGGCAAATAGTGAAAAACTGTTTTTT
v_gene: TRBV5-1; abundance: -; j_gene: TRBJ2-6; d_gene: -; len: 18; CDR3aa: CASSLDPAALSGANVLTF; CDR3nt: TGCGCCAGCAGCTTGGATCCGGCGGCCCTCTCTGGGGCCAACGTCCTGACTTTC
v_gene: TRBV3-1/TRBV3-2; abundance: -; j_gene: TRBJ2-3; d_gene: TRBD1; len: 16; CDR3aa: CASSQIRDRETDTQYF; CDR3nt: TGTGCCAGCAGCCAGATACGGGACAGGGAAACAGATACGCAGTATTTT
v_gene: TRBV2; abundance: -; j_gene: TRBJ2-3; d_gene: -; len: 17; CDR3aa: CASSEGPLGGGTDTQYF; CDR3nt: TGTGCCAGCAGTGAAGGCCCCCTAGGGGGGGGTACAGATACGCAGTATTTT
v_gene: TRBV14; abundance: few; j_gene: TRBJ1-2; d_gene: -; len: 15; CDR3aa: CASSHISQGSHGYTF; CDR3nt: TGTGCCAGCAGCCATATCTCGCAGGGCTCACATGGCTACACCTTC
v_gene: TRBV24-1; abundance: -; j_gene: TRBJ2-3; d_gene: -; len: 14; CDR3aa: CATSDRVGADTQYF; CDR3nt: TGTGCCACCAGTGATCGGGTAGGGGCAGATACGCAGTATTTT
v_gene: TRBV3-1/TRBV3-2; abundance: -; j_gene: TRBJ2-3; d_gene: TRBD1; len: 15; CDR3aa: CASSQWGQGPDTQYF; CDR3nt: TGTGCCAGCAGCCAATGGGGACAGGGGCCAGATACGCAGTATTTT
v_gene: TRBV27; abundance: -; j_gene: TRBJ2-2; d_gene: -; len: 17; CDR3aa: CASSLTPGIGRTGELFF; CDR3nt: TGTGCCAGCAGTTTAACTCCGGGGATCGGGCGGACCGGGGAGCTGTTTTTT
v_gene: TRBV11-3; abundance: -; j_gene: TRBJ1-1; d_gene: -; len: 13; CDR3aa: CASSFLRGTEAFF; CDR3nt: TGTGCCAGCAGCTTCCTAAGGGGGACTGAAGCTTTCTTT